Listed below are T cell receptor beta chains from one sample, sequenced in a study of T-cell memory formation after mild COVID-19. One entry per CDR3 protein results from TCRdb running MiXCR on the 5' RACE reads. The sample lists about 260,000 distinct CDR3 sequences, 15% to 20% occurring once. Sequencing was performed on PBMCs or a T cell subset sorted from them (not recorded which). The source is a young man who had mild COVID-19 (a few samples of this study predate the infection). Cell type and time point are not known. Both conserved end residues are part of each CDR3. The D gene is left open where the match is weak. Only some rows state a clone size, as once, few, many or a class for expanded clones.

TRBJ2-4	TRBD1	once	TRBV20-1	CSPKQGFNIQYF	TGCAGTCCCAAACAGGGGTTCAACATTCAGTACTTC
TRBJ2-3	TRBD2	few	TRBV20-1	CSAWPGLAKDTQYF	TGCAGTGCTTGGCCGGGACTAGCAAAAGATACGCAGTATTTT
TRBJ1-1	.	.	TRBV4-1	CASSQDIGSLEAFF	TGCGCCAGCAGCCAAGATATCGGGTCCCTTGAAGCTTTCTTT
TRBJ1-5	.	many	TRBV12-3/TRBV12-4	CASRAGDEFGQPQHF	TGTGCCAGCAGGGCCGGAGATGAATTTGGTCAGCCCCAGCATTTT
TRBJ2-7	.	few	TRBV5-1	CASSLAPNPGEQYF	TGCGCCAGCAGCTTGGCTCCTAATCCGGGAGAGCAGTACTTC
TRBJ1-3	.	few	TRBV20-1	CSATPDSPLSGNTIYF	TGCAGTGCTACTCCCGACAGCCCTCTGTCTGGAAACACCATATATTTT
TRBJ2-1	.	few	TRBV18	CASSSREFNEQFF	TGTGCCAGCTCTTCCCGCGAGTTCAATGAGCAGTTCTTC
TRBJ2-4	.	many	TRBV4-3	CASSPPGGRYRPIAKNIQYF	TGCGCCAGCAGCCCCCCCGGGGGTCGATACCGTCCTATAGCCAAAAACATTCAGTACTTC
TRBJ1-1	.	few	TRBV20-1	CSAREALTEAFF	TGCAGTGCTAGAGAGGCTCTCACTGAAGCTTTCTTT
TRBJ2-4	.	many	TRBV12-3/TRBV12-4	CASSLRVAKNIQYF	TGTGCCAGCAGTTTGAGGGTAGCCAAAAACATTCAGTACTTC
TRBJ2-7	.	few	TRBV4-3	CASSPTDKSYEQYF	TGCGCCAGCAGCCCCACAGATAAGTCCTACGAGCAGTACTTC
TRBJ2-5	.	few	TRBV7-2	CASSLQGWGGLRETQYF	TGTGCCAGCAGCTTACAGGGTTGGGGGGGCCTCCGGGAGACCCAGTACTTC
TRBJ1-2	.	.	TRBV7-2	CASSQRSGLHGYTF	TGTGCCAGCAGCCAGCGCAGTGGGCTCCATGGCTACACCTTC
TRBJ1-5	TRBD1	.	TRBV9	CASSVVGDRDQPQHF	TGTGCCAGCAGCGTAGTTGGGGACAGGGATCAGCCCCAGCATTTT
TRBJ1-4	.	few	TRBV7-9	CASSPPGPFGKLFF	TGTGCCAGCAGCCCGCCGGGGCCTTTCGGAAAACTGTTTTTT
TRBJ2-1	.	many	TRBV11-2	CASSLGRNNEQFF	TGTGCCAGCAGCTTAGGACGGAACAATGAGCAGTTCTTC
TRBJ1-1	.	.	TRBV18	CASSPGQLVNTEAFF	TGTGCCAGCTCACCCGGGCAACTAGTGAACACTGAAGCTTTCTTT
TRBJ1-5	TRBD1	few	TRBV7-6	CASSPGQANQPQHF	TGTGCCAGCAGCCCCGGACAGGCAAATCAGCCCCAGCATTTT
TRBJ1-2	.	.	TRBV12-3/TRBV12-4	CASRWTADYGYTF	TGTGCCAGCAGATGGACAGCCGACTATGGCTACACCTTC
TRBJ2-1	TRBD2	.	TRBV4-2	CASSPGLAGPESYNEQFF	TGTGCCAGCAGCCCGGGACTAGCGGGGCCGGAATCCTACAATGAGCAGTTCTTC
TRBJ1-1	.	.	TRBV4-1	CASSQQQGDTEAFF	TGCGCCAGCAGCCAGCAGCAGGGCGACACTGAAGCTTTCTTT
TRBJ1-1	.	.	TRBV28	CASSSPRGKDTEAFF	TGTGCCAGCAGTTCCCCTAGGGGGAAGGACACTGAAGCTTTCTTT
TRBJ2-4	.	many	TRBV7-2	CASSLNRWDKNIQYF	TGTGCCAGCAGCTTAAACCGATGGGACAAAAACATTCAGTACTTC
TRBJ2-7	TRBD1	.	TRBV6-6	CASSRDSHEYYEQYF	TGTGCCAGCAGTAGGGACAGTCACGAATACTACGAGCAGTACTTC
TRBJ1-1	.	few	TRBV18	CASSAIDRIGNTEAFF	TGTGCCAGCTCAGCTATCGACCGGATCGGGAACACTGAAGCTTTCTTT
TRBJ2-2	.	.	TRBV5-1	CASNGGTPNTGELFF	TGCGCCAGTAACGGGGGGACACCGAACACCGGGGAGCTGTTTTTT
TRBJ2-4	TRBD1	many	TRBV5-5	CASSFRTGLAKNIQYF	TGTGCCAGCAGCTTCAGGACAGGACTAGCCAAAAACATTCAGTACTTC
TRBJ2-3	.	many	TRBV14	CASSQDWTGSQYF	TGTGCCAGCAGCCAAGATTGGACGGGATCGCAGTATTTT
TRBJ2-7	.	.	TRBV7-9	CASSLAVHEQYF	TGTGCCAGCAGCTTAGCTGTCCACGAGCAGTACTTC
TRBJ1-2	.	.	TRBV3-1	CASSRAGEANYGYTF	TGTGCCAGCAGCCGCGCCGGGGAAGCTAACTATGGCTACACCTTC
TRBJ1-6	.	few	TRBV10-3	CATRRTFNSPLHF	TGTGCCACTAGACGAACCTTTAATTCACCCCTCCACTTT
TRBJ2-3	TRBD1	.	TRBV5-1	CASSLPLTGADTQYF	TGCGCCAGCAGCTTACCCTTGACAGGGGCCGATACGCAGTATTTT
TRBJ1-5	TRBD1	few	TRBV7-9	CASSLRQGNSNQPQHF	TGTGCCAGCAGCTTGCGACAGGGCAATAGCAATCAGCCCCAGCATTTT
TRBJ1-2	.	many	TRBV12-3/TRBV12-4	CASSLDYLQGYTF	TGTGCCAGCAGTTTAGACTATCTGCAGGGCTACACCTTC
TRBJ2-5	TRBD2	few	TRBV10-3	CAISESTAGRQETQYF	TGTGCCATCAGTGAGTCGACAGCGGGGAGACAAGAGACCCAGTACTTC
TRBJ1-5	.	.	TRBV12-3/TRBV12-4	CASSRYQVPQHF	TGTGCCAGCAGCCGTTATCAGGTACCCCAGCATTTT
TRBJ2-1	.	few	TRBV7-6	CASSSRDLNNEQFF	TGTGCCAGCAGCTCCCGGGACCTGAACAATGAGCAGTTCTTC
TRBJ1-1	TRBD1	.	TRBV7-8	CASSRQGAGVEAFF	TGTGCCAGCAGCCGACAGGGGGCTGGGGTTGAAGCTTTCTTT
TRBJ1-1	TRBD1	.	TRBV7-2	CASSFQGVITEAFF	TGTGCCAGCAGCTTCCAGGGGGTCATCACTGAAGCTTTCTTT
TRBJ2-3	TRBD2	.	TRBV5-6	CASSGTSADTQYF	TGTGCCAGCAGCGGGACTAGCGCAGATACGCAGTATTTT
TRBJ1-5	.	few	TRBV5-1	CASREGDNQPQHF	TGCGCCAGCAGGGAAGGGGACAATCAGCCCCAGCATTTT
TRBJ1-4	.	few	TRBV5-1	CASSLDSSHEKLFF	TGCGCCAGCAGCTTGGACAGTAGCCATGAAAAACTGTTTTTT
TRBJ2-1	TRBD2	few	TRBV6-2/TRBV6-3	CASSYSKLAGGISYNEQFF	TGTGCCAGCAGTTACTCGAAACTAGCGGGGGGGATCTCCTACAATGAGCAGTTCTTC
TRBJ2-7	.	few	TRBV20-1	CSARDPDAGTVSYEQYF	TGCAGTGCTAGAGATCCCGATGCGGGGACAGTCTCCTACGAGCAGTACTTC
TRBJ2-1	.	few	TRBV24-1	CATSVDLEGGNEQFF	TGTGCCACCAGTGTTGATCTAGAAGGTGGCAATGAGCAGTTCTTC
TRBJ2-7	TRBD2	.	TRBV10-1	CASSPGTSGQQYF	TGCGCCAGCAGCCCGGGGACTAGCGGACAGCAGTACTTC